This TCR beta chain comes out of a study of T cell responses to AZD1222 COVID-19 vaccine. Study-level results: Vaccine-associated CD4 TCRs ranged over spike, dominating at 160-218 and 743-854. Repertoire sampling occurred only after the peak T cell response. Donors were mostly white British, more females; clonal diversity possibly underestimated.

There are 15 residues in the CDR3. Germline CDR1 ENHRY, CDR2 SYGVKD. Unmatched junction bases numbered 7, after V lost 4 bases and J lost 2 bases. For this clone: What it recognizes is unknown.

Sequenced by immunoSEQ multiplex PCR; TCRdb stores in-frame clones only, minus some. Of approximately 150,000 clones detected, 87% appear once; the ten largest clones hold about 3%. The chain carries TRBV10-3 and TRBJ1-2, with 7 nucleotides matching TRBD1. The input for sequencing was peripheral blood, taken on day 0 of AZD1222 vaccination. This clonotype originated in an adult in good health. The CDR3 bases are TGTGCCATCAGTGCCTCAACAGGGGTAAACTATGGCTACACCTTC. Encoded protein: CAISASTGVNYGYTF.